This T cell receptor (beta chain) appears in the sequencing data of a study of T cell responses to AZD1222 COVID-19 vaccine. Findings of the study overall: Repertoires were sampled only after the peak T cell response. Researchers report vaccine-associated CD4 TCRs spanning spike, with dominance at 160-218 and 743-854. Only 5 or 6 AZD1222 recipients were seropositive at baseline. Donors were largely white British and mainly female; clonal diversity was possibly underestimated.

Germline CDR1 reads SGHKS; CDR2 reads YYEKEE (reference sequence). Germline trimming cut 5 bases from V and 6 bases from J; bases unmatched to any gene: 12. The CDR3 extends over 16 amino acids. Note on this clone: Its antigen is not known.

Measured with immunoSEQ multiplex PCR; TCRdb has only the in-frame clones, and not every one. The table records around 120,000 clones, about 90% of them present only once. V usage is TRBV5-5 and J usage is TRBJ2-3; 10 positions agree with TRBD2. Sequenced material: peripheral blood, taken on day 0 of AZD1222 vaccination. The origin of this receptor is an adult in good health. CDR3 coding DNA: TGTGCCAGCAGATTCCGTCTAGCGGGAGTAGGTGATACGCAGTATTTT. Translated: CASRFRLAGVGDTQYF. Supplemented by reference TRBV5-5 and TRBJ2-3, the full variable domain reads DAGVTQSPTHLIKTRGQQVTLRCSPISGHKSVSWYQQVLGQGPQFIFQYYEKEERGRGNFPDRFSARQFPNYSSELNVNALLLGDSALYLCASRFRLAGVGDTQYFGPGTRLTVL.